One and the same sample provided the 26 T cell receptor beta chains below, sequenced in a study of naive and memory T cell subsets. Study results and limitations: A few larger clonotypes appeared in naive repertoires, especially CD8, possibly memory cells re-expressing CD45RA.

For these TCRs, the target antigens are not known. Two oligonucleotides, mixed equimolar, formed the beta constant-region primer covering TRBC1 and TRBC2. Four rounds of PCR amplified the ligated cDNA using nested alpha and beta constant-region primers plus SP2. A single record per CDR3 protein comes from TCRdb applying MiXCR to the UMI-ligation and nested PCR reads. The sample lists under 150,000 distinct CDR3 sequences, around 21% occurring once. The sequencing input was naive CD8+ T cells from blood. The receptors were gathered from a human donor in good health.

CDR3 DNA: TGTGCCAGCAGCGTAGCATCAGGGCCCTACGAGCAGTACTTC. This sequence encodes CASSVASGPYEQYF. This chain uses TRBV9 with TRBJ2-7, with D possibly being TRBD1 (5 bases). Trimming pared 0 bases from V and 2 bases from J, leaving 9 bases between. This CDR3 is built from 14 residues. CDR1 and CDR2 from the germline V gene are SGDLS and YYNGEE.

This rearrangement joins TRBV12-3 or TRBV12-4 to TRBJ1-1; 12 bases match TRBD1. This CDR3 region has 17 residues. Trimming took 7 bases from V and 4 from J; bases not matched to a gene: 13. CDR3 in DNA: TGTGCCAGCACCTCCCGGGACAGGGGGCGATCGGGCACTGAAGCTTTCTTT. Its translation: CASTSRDRGRSGTEAFF.

V is TRBV20-1 and J is TRBJ2-7; the D gene is possibly TRBD1 (5 bases). Per the germline V gene, CDR1 is DFQATT and CDR2 is SNEGSKA (reference sequence). V was clipped by 6 bases and J by 2 bases, with 17 bases between them. The CDR3 spans 14 residues. The CDR3: CSAKQTGSAYEQYF. The DNA for the CDR3 is TGCAGTGCAAAGCAAACAGGTTCAGCCTACGAGCAGTACTTC.

This clonotype was observed a handful of times. This chain joins TRBV15 and TRBJ2-5; possible D gene TRBD2, 6 bases. The germline gives CDR1 LNHNV, CDR2 YYDKDF (reference sequence). CDR3 size: 16 residues. Between the trimmed V and J ends, which lost 2 bases and 1 base, there was a span of 14 bases. The CDR3 loop reads CATSRRLTGVQETQYF. The DNA for the CDR3 is TGTGCCACCAGCAGACGTTTGACGGGAGTCCAAGAGACCCAGTACTTC.

The chain couples TRBV25-1 to TRBJ2-7; the D is unclear. Germline V gene data show CDR1 as MGHDK and CDR2 as SYGVNS. The CDR3 consists of 11 residues. V gave up 5 bases and J gave up 5 bases, with 7 bases separating them. The CDR3 loop reads CASSFSHEQYF. Written as DNA, the CDR3 is TGTGCCAGCAGTTTTAGCCACGAGCAGTACTTC.

The chain employs TRBV5-1 and TRBJ2-5; no definite D call. Germline V CDR1 and CDR2: SGHRS, YFSETQ. V gave up 3 bases and J gave up 2 bases, with 14 bases separating them. This CDR3 has 15 amino acids. This CDR3 is CASSSVLDFQETQYF. The CDR3 DNA reads TGCGCCAGCAGCTCCGTCCTTGATTTTCAAGAGACCCAGTACTTC.

This clonotype has a count of ten or more. The chain employs TRBV6-5 and TRBJ2-6, with no clear D. Germline loops: CDR1 MNHEY, CDR2 SVGAGI. Trimming cost V 5 bases and J 1 base, with 6 bases left between them. The CDR3 has 14 residues. CDR3 residues: CASSPPSGANVLTF. The CDR3 bases are TGTGCCAGCAGTCCACCATCTGGGGCCAACGTCCTGACTTTC.

The chain couples TRBV27 to TRBJ2-2; possible D gene TRBD1, 6 bases. The germline CDR1 and CDR2 sequences are MNHEY and SMNVEV (reference sequence). Between the trimmed V and J ends, which lost 8 bases and 4 bases, there was a span of 11 bases. This CDR3 is built from 13 residues. The CDR3: CASQTGSTGELFF. Written as DNA, the CDR3 is TGTGCCAGCCAAACAGGGAGCACCGGGGAGCTGTTTTTT.

This clonotype was found a few times. The V gene is TRBV9, the J gene TRBJ2-5; 10 bases map to TRBD2. CDR3 length equals 15 residues. Germline V gene sequence: CDR1 SGDLS, CDR2 YYNGEE. V shed 0 bases and J 5 bases; nucleotides not matched to a gene: 4. The CDR3 sequence: CASSVVGTSAETQYF. The CDR3 DNA is TGTGCCAGCAGCGTAGTTGGGACTAGCGCGGAGACCCAGTACTTC.

This chain connects TRBV27 to TRBJ2-2, with D perhaps TRBD2 (6 bases). Between the trimmed V and J ends, which lost 6 bases and 2 bases, there was a span of 16 bases. The CDR3 extends over 16 amino acids. Per germline, CDR1 MNHEY and CDR2 SMNVEV (reference sequence). The CDR3 DNA follows: TGTGCCAGCAGCGAGTATGAAGGGACTAACACCGGGGAGCTGTTTTTT. Its protein is CASSEYEGTNTGELFF.

This clonotype came up many times. The chain has TRBV29-1 and TRBJ1-1; D remains ambiguous. V gave up 4 bases and J gave up 1 base, with 7 bases separating them. This CDR3 is built from 12 residues. Per the germline V gene, CDR1 is SQVTM and CDR2 is ANQGSEA. The CDR3 bases are TGCAGCGTTGTGACTCCGAACACTGAAGCTTTCTTT. Translation: CSVVTPNTEAFF.

This clonotype showed up many times. The J gene is TRBJ1-1, the V gene TRBV29-1; the D is unclear. The V gene lost 6 bases and the J gene lost 1 base, with 6 bases spanning the gap. This CDR3 contains 11 residues. Per the germline V gene, CDR1 is SQVTM and CDR2 is ANQGSEA. CDR3 sequence: CSVPTNTEAFF. In nucleotides, the CDR3 is TGCAGCGTCCCGACGAACACTGAAGCTTTCTTT.

V is TRBV18 and J is TRBJ2-7; D assignment may be TRBD1 or TRBD2 (5 bases each). Trimming pared 1 base from V and 0 bases from J, leaving 7 bases between. The CDR3 runs 14 residues. In germline, CDR1 is KGHSH, CDR2 LQKENI. CDR3 nucleotide sequence: TGTGCCAGCTCACCACGGGACCACTCCTACGAGCAGTACTTC. This encodes CASSPRDHSYEQYF.

This clonotype was picked up a small number of times. This chain connects TRBV11-2 to TRBJ2-1; 9 positions agree with TRBD2. Germline-derived CDR1 and CDR2 are SGHAT and FQNNGV. CDR3 length: 15 amino acids. Losses at the gene ends were 1 base for V and 4 bases for J; bases not matched to a gene: 2. This CDR3 reads CASSLGLAEYNEQFF. The DNA for the CDR3 is TGTGCCAGCAGCTTAGGACTAGCGGAATACAATGAGCAGTTCTTC.

This clonotype was counted at least ten times. The chain's CDR3 is CSVVPFDPSTSGRVAETQYF. CDR3 nucleotides: TGCAGCGTTGTCCCATTCGACCCTTCGACTAGCGGGAGGGTCGCGGAGACCCAGTACTTC. The rearrangement links TRBV29-1 to TRBJ2-5; 14 positions agree with TRBD2. The CDR3 has 20 residues. V lost 4 bases, J lost 5 bases, and 21 bases stayed unmatched. From germline, CDR1 is SQVTM and CDR2 ANQGSEA.

In its sample, this clonotype was seen a few times. One end of the junction does not line up with germline, which may come from a read error. The V call is TRBV6-5, the J call TRBJ1-3; D call uncertain. This CDR3 spans 15 amino acids. Germline V lookup: CDR1 MNHEY, CDR2 SVGAGI. CDR3 DNA: TGTGCCAGCAGATACTCAGAGGCCTCTGGAAACACCATATATTTT. Residues: CASRYSEASGNTIYF.

This clonotype was detected many times. The V gene is TRBV4-1, the J gene TRBJ2-7, with a possible D match to TRBD1 (7 bases). V was cut by 5 bases and J by 4 bases, with 21 bases left in between. The CDR3 length is 16 residues. Germline V gene sequence: CDR1 MGHRA, CDR2 YSYEKL. The CDR3 region is CASSFHQAGGGYEQYF. CDR3 coding DNA: TGCGCCAGCAGCTTCCACCAGGCAGGGGGAGGTTACGAGCAGTACTTC.

The table lists this clonotype with a few counts. The chain joins TRBV7-9 to TRBJ2-7, with 7 nucleotides matching TRBD1. The germline V gene has CDR1 SEHNR and CDR2 FQNEAQ (reference sequence). After removal of 1 base from V and 3 bases from J, the junction contained 9 bases not matched to a gene. The CDR3 is 16 amino acids. CDR3 nucleotide sequence: TGTGCCAGCAGCTTAGTATTGGGACAGCAGATCTACGAGCAGTACTTC. Its protein product is CASSLVLGQQIYEQYF. Supplemented by reference TRBV7-9 and TRBJ2-7, the full variable domain reads DTGVSQNPRHKITKRGQNVTFRCDPISEHNRLYWYRQTLGQGPEFLTYFQNEAQLEKSRLLSDRFSAERPKGSFSTLEIQRTEQGDSAMYLCASSLVLGQQIYEQYFGPGTRLTVT.

The rearrangement uses TRBV4-3 and TRBJ2-1; TRBD2 agrees at 7 bases. V was pared by 5 bases and J by 7 bases, with 14 bases of the junction left unmatched. In germline, CDR1 is LGHNA, CDR2 YSLEER. The CDR3 is made up of 16 amino acids. This CDR3 reads CASSLGSGIGWNEQFF. Here the CDR3 DNA reads TGCGCCAGCAGCTTAGGAAGCGGGATAGGGTGGAATGAGCAGTTCTTC.

This clonotype was observed a few times. V is TRBV7-6 and J is TRBJ2-1, with TRBD1 identical over 9 bases. The CDR3 totals 17 residues. Germline assignment: CDR1 SGHVS and CDR2 FNYEAQ. Unmatched junction bases numbered 17, after V lost 5 bases and J lost 9 bases. In DNA form, the CDR3 reads TGTGCCAGCAGCGTCCCCGGGGCGGGACAGGGAGGGAGTGAGCAGTTCTTC. Translation gives CASSVPGAGQGGSEQFF.

V usage is TRBV20-1 and J usage is TRBJ2-7; D is undetermined. Trimming took off 0 bases at V and 0 bases at J, with 12 bases between the two ends. The CDR3 runs to 15 residues. Germline CDR1 is DFQATT and CDR2 is SNEGSKA (reference sequence). The CDR3 loop reads CSARDKRYSSYEQYF. CDR3 DNA: TGCAGTGCTAGAGATAAGCGATATAGCTCCTACGAGCAGTACTTC.

This rearrangement joins TRBV28 to TRBJ2-4, with D possibly TRBD1 on 6 matching bases. CDR1 is MDHEN, CDR2 SYDVKM, per germline. V gave up 2 bases and J gave up 8 bases, with 22 bases separating them. The CDR3 has 17 amino acids. This CDR3 reads CASSLDLGALLGDIQYF. In nucleotides, the CDR3 is TGTGCCAGCAGTTTAGATTTGGGGGCGCTTTTAGGGGACATTCAGTACTTC.

The genes are TRBV4-3 and TRBJ1-4; tentatively, D is TRBD1 (5 bases). This CDR3 has 16 amino acids. Germline CDR1 LGHNA, CDR2 YSLEER. V was shortened by 1 base and J by 8 bases, with 17 bases between the two germline ends. CDR3 amino acids: CASSQVWGGVGEKLFF. CDR3 DNA sequence: TGCGCCAGCAGCCAAGTTTGGGGAGGGGTCGGGGAAAAACTGTTTTTT.

This clonotype appeared a few times. The chain recombines TRBV29-1 with TRBJ2-7; the D gene is possibly TRBD2 (6 bases). The CDR3 is 14 residues long. The ends were cut back, 6 bases at V and 1 base at J, with 16 bases in the middle. Germline CDR1 is SQVTM and CDR2 is ANQGSEA. CDR3 DNA sequence: TGCAGCGTGAGAGGAGGGACGGGATCCTACGAGCAGTACTTC. As protein: CSVRGGTGSYEQYF.

This clonotype was counted a few times. The chain has TRBV10-2 and TRBJ1-1; TRBD1 agrees at 8 bases. CDR1 is WSHSY and CDR2 is SAAADI in the germline V gene. This CDR3 is 14 amino acids long. V gave up 11 bases and J gave up 5 bases; unmatched junction bases: 13. DNA of the CDR3: TGCGCCTCTACAGGGGGGAATGCGGGTACTGAAGCTTTCTTT. It translates to CASTGGNAGTEAFF.

The chain uses TRBV25-1 and TRBJ1-5; maybe TRBD1 (6 bases). The V gene's germline CDR1 is MGHDK and CDR2 SYGVNS. The CDR3 extends over 16 amino acids. V lost 3 bases and J 0 bases, leaving 12 bases between the germline ends. The CDR3, as DNA: TGTGCCAGCAGTGAGTCGGGGGGCCTTAGCAATCAGCCCCAGCATTTT. Amino acids: CASSESGGLSNQPQHF.